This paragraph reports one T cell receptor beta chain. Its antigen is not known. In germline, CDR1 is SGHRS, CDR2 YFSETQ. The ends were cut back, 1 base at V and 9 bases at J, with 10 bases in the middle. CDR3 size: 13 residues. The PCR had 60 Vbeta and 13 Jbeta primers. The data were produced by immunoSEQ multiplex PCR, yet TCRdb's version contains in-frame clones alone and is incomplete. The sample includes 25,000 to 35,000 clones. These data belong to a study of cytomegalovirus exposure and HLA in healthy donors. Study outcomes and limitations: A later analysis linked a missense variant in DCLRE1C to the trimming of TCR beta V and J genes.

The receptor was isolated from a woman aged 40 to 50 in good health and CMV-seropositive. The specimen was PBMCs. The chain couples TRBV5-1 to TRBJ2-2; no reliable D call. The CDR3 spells CASSLKIDRELFF. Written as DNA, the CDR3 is TGCGCCAGCAGCTTGAAAATTGACAGGGAGCTGTTTTTT.